A single sample is the source of the 28 T cell receptor beta chains below, sequenced in a study of radiotherapy plus CTLA-4 blockade in lung cancer. Profiled with immunoSEQ multiplex PCR; TCRdb holds only in-frame clones, not every one. The repertoire holds tens of thousands of clones, with roughly 79% as singletons. The sample consisted of peripheral blood, taken from a patient treated with radiotherapy plus ipilimumab. Every receptor here comes from a human donor with non-small cell lung cancer who had a partial response to radiotherapy plus ipilimumab. Some clones in this sample may be carry-over from other donors' samples.

The chain is built from TRBV5-1 and TRBJ1-2; D not resolved. CDR3 size: 18 residues. Germline V gene data show CDR1 as SGHRS and CDR2 as YFSETQ. The germline V and J ends were trimmed by 0 bases and 6 bases, with 24 bases remaining between them. The DNA for the CDR3 is TGCGCCAGCAGCTTGGTCGGCGGGTCCCAAACCAAAGGCGATGGCTACACCTTC. It is translated as CASSLVGGSQTKGDGYTF.

The chain is built from TRBV6-1 and TRBJ2-1, with a weak D call TRBD2 (5 bases). CDR3 length equals 16 residues. V lost 4 bases and J 4 bases, leaving 17 bases between the germline ends. Germline loops: CDR1 MNHNS, CDR2 SASEGT. The CDR3 region is CASSAARTYLYNEQFF. CDR3 DNA: TGTGCCAGCAGTGCCGCCCGGACTTACCTGTACAATGAGCAGTTCTTC.

The rearrangement joins TRBV30 to TRBJ2-2, with 7 bases identical to TRBD2. V lost 3 bases and J lost 6; bases outside the gene matches: 4. The CDR3 spans 13 residues. The germline V gene encodes CDR1 GTSNPN and CDR2 SVGIG (reference sequence). Here the CDR3 DNA reads TGTGCCTGGAGGGCGAGCGGGGCCGGGGAGCTGTTTTTT. Amino acids: CAWRASGAGELFF.

J is TRBJ1-2 and V is TRBV28, with D tentatively TRBD1 (5 bases). Germline CDR1 and CDR2: MDHEN and SYDVKM. The length of the CDR3 is 16 residues. Between the trimmed V and J ends, which lost 2 bases and 5 bases, there was a span of 18 bases. For the CDR3, the DNA is TGTGCCAGCAGTTTAACGACCAGACAGAGACTGTATGGCTACACCTTC. This gives the protein CASSLTTRQRLYGYTF.

The CDR3 is CASSLNRDRDPSGYTF. CDR3 in DNA: TGTGCCAGCTCACTAAATCGGGACAGGGACCCTAGTGGCTACACCTTC. The V call is TRBV18, the J call TRBJ1-2; 9 positions match TRBD1. The ends lost 4 bases at V and 7 bases at J; junction bases unmatched: 13. This CDR3 region has 16 residues. CDR1 and CDR2 (germline): KGHSH, LQKENI.

The sample holds one count of this clone. The gene calls are TRBV19 and TRBJ2-7; 12 bases map to TRBD2. V shed 5 bases, J shed 4 bases, and the junction held 6 bases outside the gene matches. This CDR3 comprises 15 residues. Germline V gene data show CDR1 as LNHDA and CDR2 as SQIVND (reference sequence). CDR3 region: CASSPTSGGRYEQYF. CDR3 sequence (DNA): TGTGCCAGTAGTCCTACTAGCGGGGGGAGGTACGAGCAGTACTTC.

V usage is TRBV5-6 and J usage is TRBJ2-7, with 7 bases identical to TRBD2. The germline gives CDR1 SGHDT, CDR2 YYEEEE. The CDR3 loop spans 12 amino acids. V lost 4 bases, J lost 7 bases, and 5 bases stayed unmatched. CDR3 nucleotide sequence: TGTGCCAGCAGCAGGGCCGGGAGGGAGCAGTACTTC. Translating gives CASSRAGREQYF.

The table lists this clone with many counts. The J gene is TRBJ2-7, the V gene TRBV6-1; 9 bases map to TRBD1. Germline trimming cut 4 bases from V and 3 bases from J; bases unmatched to any gene: 16. Germline V gene data show CDR1 as MNHNS and CDR2 as SASEGT. CDR3 size: 18 residues. This CDR3 is CASSGPGTGSSSNYEQYF. CDR3 coding DNA: TGTGCCAGCAGTGGCCCCGGGACAGGGTCAAGTTCCAACTACGAGCAGTACTTC.

The rearrangement uses TRBV5-4 and TRBJ2-3, with TRBD2 identical over 10 bases. The CDR3 is 16 residues long. Looked up from germline, CDR1 is SGHNT and CDR2 is YYREEE (reference sequence). The junction had 6 bases not matched to a gene; V was cut back by 4 bases and J by 1 base. The CDR3 sequence: CASSTKAGGGTDTQYF. The CDR3 DNA reads as TGTGCCAGCAGCACCAAAGCGGGAGGGGGCACAGATACGCAGTATTTT.

CDR3 sequence reads: CASSQGLSGGSNQPQHF. The CDR3 region has the DNA TGTGCCAGCAGCCAAGGGTTATCGGGAGGGAGCAATCAGCCCCAGCATTTT. The rearrangement uses TRBV4-2 and TRBJ1-5; D gene unclear. Germline CDR1 reads LGHNA; CDR2 reads YNFKEQ. V lost 1 base, J lost 1 base, and 14 bases lay in between. The CDR3 is made up of 17 amino acids.

This chain links TRBV7-3 with TRBJ2-7, with D tentatively TRBD2 (6 bases). CDR1 and CDR2 (germline): SGHTA, FQGTGA. Trimming cost V 1 base and J 3 bases, with 13 bases left between them. The CDR3 runs to 15 residues. CDR3 region: CASSLMGGEYYEQYF. CDR3 nucleotides: TGTGCCAGCAGCTTAATGGGAGGAGAATACTACGAGCAGTACTTC.

The chain recombines TRBV5-6 with TRBJ1-1; TRBD1 matches at 7 bases. Germline-derived CDR1 and CDR2 are SGHDT and YYEEEE. The J segment lost 10 bases and the V segment lost 2 bases, leaving 11 bases of the junction unmatched. This CDR3 has 14 amino acids. The CDR3 DNA reads TGTGCCAGCAGCTTCTTCGACAGGGAAGAAAGAGCTTTCTTT. It specifies CASSFFDREERAFF.

The rearrangement links TRBV5-6 to TRBJ2-3; the D gene is possibly TRBD1 (5 bases). V was trimmed by 1 base and J by 4 bases, leaving 10 bases between them. This CDR3 is 14 amino acids long. Germline loops: CDR1 SGHDT, CDR2 YYEEEE. The CDR3 coding sequence is TGTGCCAGCAGCTTGACAGGTTCCCCAGATACGCAGTATTTT. Translating it yields CASSLTGSPDTQYF.

The chain uses TRBV19 and TRBJ2-7, with TRBD2 identical over 7 bases. CDR1 and CDR2 (germline): LNHDA, SQIVND (reference sequence). The CDR3 contains 13 residues. V lost 7 bases, J lost 4 bases, and 7 bases stayed unmatched. CDR3 bases: TGTGCCAGTACACTACGGGGAGGGTACGAGCAGTACTTC. Translated: CASTLRGGYEQYF. Based on the CDR3 plus reference TRBV19 and TRBJ2-7, the full variable domain is DGGITQSPKYLFRKEGQNVTLSCEQNLNHDAMYWYRQDPGQGLRLIYYSQIVNDFQKGDIAEGYSVSREKKESFPLTVTSAQKNPTAFYLCASTLRGGYEQYFGPGTRLTVT.

The chain recombines TRBV7-8 with TRBJ2-7; D is uncertain. V was trimmed by 1 base and J by 3 bases, leaving 4 bases between them. This CDR3 is 12 amino acids long. Germline lookup yields CDR1 SGHVS and CDR2 FQNEAQ. DNA for the CDR3: TGTGCCAGCAGCTTAGATTACTACGAGCAGTACTTC. Residues: CASSLDYYEQYF.

CDR3 bases: TGTGCCAGCAGCATAAACAGCGGGGGGGGGAACACCGGGGAGCTGTTTTTT. This gives the protein CASSINSGGGNTGELFF. The chain has TRBV9 and TRBJ2-2; 10 positions match TRBD2. Looked up from germline, CDR1 is SGDLS and CDR2 is YYNGEE. CDR3 length: 17 residues. V trimming: 4 bases; J trimming: 1 base; junction bases outside the gene matches: 7.

CDR3 sequence: CASSAPQAVSGRRTEAFF. In DNA, the CDR3 is TGCGCCAGCAGCGCCCCCCAAGCTGTGTCGGGGAGAAGGACTGAAGCTTTCTTT. The rearrangement uses TRBV4-1 and TRBJ1-1; D uncertain. The germline V gene encodes CDR1 MGHRA and CDR2 YSYEKL. CDR3 length equals 18 residues. V was cut by 5 bases and J by 5 bases, with 27 bases left in between.

The rearrangement links TRBV7-2 to TRBJ2-1; 14 nucleotides line up with TRBD2. V lost 5 bases to trimming and J lost 9 bases; unmatched junction nucleotides: 9. The CDR3 covers 16 residues. Germline-derived CDR1 and CDR2 are SGHTA and FQGNSA. CDR3 sequence (DNA): TGTGCCAGCAGCCGTAGACTAGCGGGGGGGACGGGTGAGCAGTTCTTC. It encodes CASSRRLAGGTGEQFF.

The CDR3 DNA follows: TGTGCCAGCAGTGACGAGCAGACTTCCGCCAACGTCCTGACTTTC. This sequence encodes CASSDEQTSANVLTF. This chain connects TRBV2 to TRBJ2-6, with D uncertain. The V gene lost 3 bases and the J gene lost 7 bases, with 13 bases spanning the gap. The germline CDR1 and CDR2 sequences are SNHLY and FYNNEI. The CDR3 covers 15 residues.

V is TRBV7-9 and J is TRBJ2-2; D call uncertain. The CDR3 is 15 amino acids. V was trimmed by 2 bases and J by 3 bases, leaving 10 bases between them. Germline V lookup: CDR1 SEHNR, CDR2 FQNEAQ (reference sequence). In DNA form, the CDR3 reads TGTGCCAGCAGCTTAATCTCAGGTTACACCGGGGAGCTGTTTTTT. As protein: CASSLISGYTGELFF.

This rearrangement joins TRBV5-1 to TRBJ2-2, with TRBD1 as a possible D gene (6 bases). CDR3 length equals 14 residues. Trimming took off 2 bases at V and 1 base at J, with 6 bases between the two ends. Germline V gene sequence: CDR1 SGHRS, CDR2 YFSETQ. As DNA, the CDR3 is TGCGCCAGCAGCTTCAGGGGGAACACCGGGGAGCTGTTTTTT. Its translation: CASSFRGNTGELFF.

This chain uses TRBV4-1 with TRBJ2-1, with TRBD1 as a possible D gene (6 bases). Trimming left V 3 bases short and J 7 bases short, with 10 bases between. CDR1 is MGHRA, CDR2 YSYEKL, per germline. The CDR3 is 13 amino acids. As DNA, the CDR3 is TGCGCCAGCAGCCATCACAGGGTAAATGAGCAGTTCTTC. Protein product: CASSHHRVNEQFF.

This rearrangement joins TRBV7-2 to TRBJ2-7; 7 positions match TRBD1. The junction had 8 bases not matched to a gene; V was cut back by 1 base and J by 2 bases. Germline loops: CDR1 SGHTA, CDR2 FQGNSA. The CDR3 loop spans 16 amino acids. CDR3 DNA sequence: TGTGCCAGCAGCTTAGTAGGGGGCAGTAAGACCTACGAGCAGTACTTC. This gives the protein CASSLVGGSKTYEQYF.

The chain joins TRBV6-5 to TRBJ2-5; the D is unclear. V shed 6 bases and J shed 2 bases, with 10 bases lying between them. Germline lookup yields CDR1 MNHEY and CDR2 SVGAGI. This CDR3 is built from 13 residues. CDR3 nucleotide sequence: TGTGCCAGCAGGCCCCCGGGTCAAGAGACCCAGTACTTC. Amino acid sequence: CASRPPGQETQYF.

The rearrangement links TRBV11-2 to TRBJ1-1, with D unclear. Germline CDR1 reads SGHAT; CDR2 reads FQNNGV. CDR3 length equals 12 residues. Trimming cost V 8 bases and J 9 bases, with 16 bases left between them. The CDR3 protein is CASSPLTTKAFF. The CDR3 region has the DNA TGTGCCAGCTCGCCCTTAACAACCAAAGCTTTCTTT.

This clone was observed a few times. This chain uses TRBV6-1 with TRBJ2-1; maybe TRBD1 (5 bases). Germline CDR1 reads MNHNS; CDR2 reads SASEGT. V was clipped by 10 bases and J by 4 bases, with 14 bases between them. The CDR3 sequence is 13 residues long. The CDR3 is CATRPGSYNEQFF. In nucleotides, the CDR3 is TGTGCCACCCGGCCAGGGTCGTACAATGAGCAGTTCTTC.

This chain links TRBV9 with TRBJ1-4; tentative D call: TRBD1 (5 bases). The germline gives CDR1 SGDLS, CDR2 YYNGEE. The V and J ends lost 0 bases and 3 bases respectively, with 9 bases between them. The CDR3 runs 15 residues. The CDR3 DNA sequence: TGTGCCAGCAGCGTAGGTGACAGCTCTAATGAAAAACTGTTTTTT. Residues: CASSVGDSSNEKLFF.

This sequence joins TRBV4-1 and TRBJ1-1, with TRBD1 as a possible D gene (5 bases). The length of the CDR3 is 16 residues. Trimming pared 4 bases from V and 5 bases from J, leaving 20 bases between. Germline V gene sequence: CDR1 MGHRA, CDR2 YSYEKL. The CDR3 protein is CASSPQESGGGTEAFF. The CDR3 region has the DNA TGCGCCAGCAGCCCCCAGGAATCGGGGGGAGGGACTGAAGCTTTCTTT.